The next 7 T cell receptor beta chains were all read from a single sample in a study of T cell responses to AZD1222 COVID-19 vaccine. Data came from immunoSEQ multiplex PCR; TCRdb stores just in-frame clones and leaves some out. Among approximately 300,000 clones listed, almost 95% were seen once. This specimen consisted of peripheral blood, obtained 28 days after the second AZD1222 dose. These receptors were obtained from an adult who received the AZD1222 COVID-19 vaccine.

The CDR3: CASSQDRVYSNQPQHF. The CDR3 DNA follows: TGTGCCAGCAGCCAAGACAGGGTTTATAGCAATCAGCCCCAGCATTTT. The chain employs TRBV7-8 and TRBJ1-5; 7 positions match TRBD1. V lost 5 bases and J lost 0; bases outside the gene matches: 7. There are 16 residues in the CDR3. Germline loops: CDR1 SGHVS, CDR2 FQNEAQ.

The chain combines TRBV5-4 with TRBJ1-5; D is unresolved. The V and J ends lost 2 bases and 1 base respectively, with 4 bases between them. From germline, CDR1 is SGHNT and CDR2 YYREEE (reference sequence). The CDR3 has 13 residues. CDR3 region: CASSLGSNQPQHF. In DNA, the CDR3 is TGTGCCAGCAGCTTAGGAAGCAATCAGCCCCAGCATTTT.

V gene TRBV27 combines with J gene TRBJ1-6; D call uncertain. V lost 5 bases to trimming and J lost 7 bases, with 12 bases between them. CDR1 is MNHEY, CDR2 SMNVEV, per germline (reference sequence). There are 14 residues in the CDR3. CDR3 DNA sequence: TGTGCCAGCAGTCAGAACGGAGGGAATTCACCCCTCCACTTT. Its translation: CASSQNGGNSPLHF.

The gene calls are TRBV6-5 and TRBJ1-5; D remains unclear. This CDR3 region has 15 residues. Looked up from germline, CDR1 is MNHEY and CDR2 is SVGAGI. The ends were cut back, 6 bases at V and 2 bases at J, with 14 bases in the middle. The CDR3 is CASRPQQLGNQPQHF. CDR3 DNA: TGTGCCAGCAGACCACAGCAACTAGGCAATCAGCCCCAGCATTTT.

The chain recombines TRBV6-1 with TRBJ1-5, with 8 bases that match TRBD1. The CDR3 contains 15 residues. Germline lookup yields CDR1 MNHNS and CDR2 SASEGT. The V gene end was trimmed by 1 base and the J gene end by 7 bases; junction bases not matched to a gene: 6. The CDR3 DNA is TGTGCCAGCAGTGAAGAGGGGCAGGGGGCCCAGCCCCAGCATTTT. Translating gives CASSEEGQGAQPQHF.

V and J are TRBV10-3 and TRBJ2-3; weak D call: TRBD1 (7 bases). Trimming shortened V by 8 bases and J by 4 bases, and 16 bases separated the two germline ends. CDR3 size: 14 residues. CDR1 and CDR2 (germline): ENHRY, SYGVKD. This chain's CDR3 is CAIRTDREADTQYF. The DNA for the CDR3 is TGTGCCATCCGGACCGACAGGGAGGCAGATACGCAGTATTTT.

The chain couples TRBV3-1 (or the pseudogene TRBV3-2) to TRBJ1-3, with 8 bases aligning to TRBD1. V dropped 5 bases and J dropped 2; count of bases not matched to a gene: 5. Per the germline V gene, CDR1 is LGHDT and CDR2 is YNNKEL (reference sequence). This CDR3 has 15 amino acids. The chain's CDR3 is CASSFRQGTGNTIYF. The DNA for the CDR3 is TGTGCCAGCAGCTTCCGACAGGGGACTGGAAACACCATATATTTT.